This entry features one TCR beta chain sequence. The antigen remains unidentified. PCR was performed using 60 Vbeta and 13 Jbeta primers. The protocol was immunoSEQ multiplex PCR, while the TCRdb copy is restricted to in-frame clones and leaves out a portion. The repertoire holds around 150,000 clones, with approximately 83% as singletons. The data stem from a study of cytomegalovirus exposure and HLA in healthy donors. Study observations and caveats: Sequencing probably produced one cluster of sequence variants that were highly shared. In a later analysis, across HLA loci, associated TCR counts were highest for DRB1, lowest for HLA-C. Presence/absence analyses rested on an assumption that sequencing depth was roughly uniform across donors.

This clonotype was obtained from a male donor in good health and CMV-seronegative. Sequencing used PBMCs.

DNA for the CDR3: TGTGCCAGCAGTGACTCCCCGGGGGACTACAATGAGCAGTTCTTC. This translates into CASSDSPGDYNEQFF. The chain employs TRBV6-4 and TRBJ2-1; the D gene is possibly TRBD2 (6 bases). The CDR3 is made up of 15 amino acids. Looked up from germline, CDR1 is MRHNA and CDR2 is SNTAGT. V shed 0 bases and J shed 3 bases, with 9 bases lying between them.